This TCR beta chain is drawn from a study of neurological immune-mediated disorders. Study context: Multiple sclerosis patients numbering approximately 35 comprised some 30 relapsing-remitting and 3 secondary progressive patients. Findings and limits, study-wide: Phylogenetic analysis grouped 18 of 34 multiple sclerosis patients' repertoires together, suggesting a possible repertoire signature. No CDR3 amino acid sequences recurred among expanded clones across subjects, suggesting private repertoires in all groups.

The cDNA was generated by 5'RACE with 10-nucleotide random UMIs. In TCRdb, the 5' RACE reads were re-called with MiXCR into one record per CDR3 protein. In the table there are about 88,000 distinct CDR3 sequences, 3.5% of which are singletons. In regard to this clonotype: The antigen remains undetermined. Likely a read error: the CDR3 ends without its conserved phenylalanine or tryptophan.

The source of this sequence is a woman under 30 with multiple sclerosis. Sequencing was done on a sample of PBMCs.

CDR3 in amino acids: CASTNSGVPYEQYL. Here the CDR3 DNA reads TGTGCCAGCACTAATAGCGGGGTCCCCTACGAGCAGTACCTC. The V and J genes are TRBV3-1 and TRBJ2-7, with 8 bases lining up with TRBD2. With 7 bases clipped from V and 2 bases from J, the junction kept 7 bases outside the gene matches. The CDR3 covers 14 residues. Germline V gene data show CDR1 as LGHDT and CDR2 as YNNKEL (reference sequence).